This is a list of T cell receptor beta chains from one sample in a study of blood T cell repertoires in COVID-19. Repertoires were generated with immunoSEQ multiplex PCR, while TCRdb's copy carries only in-frame clones and drops some. This table holds about 130,000 clones, around 80% found once. Input material: peripheral blood. Source of these receptors: a man in his 60s who had recovered from COVID-19. Both conserved end residues are part of each CDR3. D genes are given only for firm matches. A row's size may be missing; if present it is once, few, many or a size class.

V,D,size,CDR3
TRBV19,TRBD2,few,CASSPGGAGGRETQYF
TRBV28,-,-,CASSNGVGGYGYTF
TRBV7-3,TRBD1,few,CASSPSTGGITEAFF
TRBV7-2,-,-,CASSPPGSLYQETQYF
TRBV27,-,-,CASSLNSGNTEAFF
TRBV18,TRBD2,-,CASSPRGAGGPEETQYF
TRBV9,-,-,CASSVEAGVEGYTF
TRBV30,-,-,CAWIGRDQETQYF
TRBV28,TRBD1,-,CASSSWIGQGEQYF
TRBV7-2,TRBD1,-,CASSWGQPNTGELFF
TRBV4-3,TRBD2,-,CASSQDVQRGRANEQFF
TRBV5-1,TRBD2,once,CASSDPTGLAGEMQYF
TRBV9,TRBD2,-,CASSPGGFQETQYF
TRBV9,TRBD2,-,CASSSHPSGTSGSYEQYF
TRBV5-1,TRBD1,-,CASSLQTGGYNEQFF
TRBV9,TRBD2,-,CASSVDPAGGKETQYF
TRBV11-1,TRBD2,-,CASRPGGLGSYNEQFF
TRBV7-8,TRBD2,-,CASSPSTSGSLNEQYF
TRBV9,-,-,CASSSRPGRTEAFF
TRBV6-2/TRBV6-3,TRBD1,-,CASSETGFANTGELFF
TRBV28,-,-,CASSTGSSIAAFF
TRBV27,-,-,CASSPRPGGGLESDTF
TRBV6-2/TRBV6-3,-,-,CASSPTSRARISGANVLTF
TRBV4-3,-,few,CASSHGLRNTIYF
TRBV19,-,-,CASTSGAGNEDYGYTF
TRBV7-3,-,-,CASSQTVLDTQYF
TRBV10-3,-,-,CAISDIIGLTSYEQYF
TRBV5-1,TRBD1,-,CASSWTGNTGELFF
TRBV7-2,-,-,CASSLSPGTSGNTIYF
TRBV9,-,once,CASSVAGRDAEAFF
TRBV6-4,TRBD1,few,CASKPGQGWDTEAFF
TRBV2,-,-,CASSQFGGTTNEKLFF
TRBV20-1,-,-,CSAAYNEQFF
TRBV10-3,TRBD1,-,CAISNRGTSYEQYF
TRBV30,TRBD1,-,CAWQGQGNQPQHF
TRBV28,-,once,CASNRANTGELFF
TRBV4-1,TRBD1,-,CASSQEVFMGGQGALDTQYF
TRBV7-3,-,-,CASSLYRTGRDEQFF
TRBV3-1/TRBV3-2,-,-,CASSQNRDNEKLFF
TRBV30,-,-,CACRGGAMNTEAFF
TRBV7-2,-,few,CASSPAGTHSGYTF
TRBV5-1,-,-,CASRQGMGQPQHF
TRBV4-2,TRBD1,-,CASSRPGQGVNEQFF
TRBV6-5,TRBD1,-,CASGRQGANNYGYTF
TRBV28,TRBD1,-,CASSLGQGRYNSPLHF
TRBV29-1,TRBD1,once,CSVDPSGGAGYTF
TRBV27,-,few,CASRRGNRENQPQHF
TRBV2,-,-,CASNVHEGTNEKLFF